A single T cell receptor (beta chain) is shown here with its context. Its antigen is currently unknown. Patients who had autoimmune disease history or got systemic immunosuppression were left out. The sample comes from a study of OX40 agonist ivuxolimab in advanced cancers. Here immunoSEQ multiplex PCR was the method, and the copy in TCRdb shows in-frame clones only, minus some. The sample holds 55,000 to 90,000 clones, approximately 78% seen once. Germline V gene sequence: CDR1 LNHDA, CDR2 SQIVND (reference sequence). CDR3 length equals 16 residues. V was trimmed by 4 bases and J by 0 bases, leaving 14 bases between them. General observations from the study: At 0.1 to 3.0 mg/kg, clonal expansion of CD4+ and CD8+ blood T cells had occurred by week 6. Undetermined was the antigen specificity of the expanded peripheral T cells.

The chain couples TRBV19 to TRBJ2-3, with D perhaps matching TRBD1 or TRBD2 (5 bases each). The starting material was CD4+ or CD8+ T cells sorted from blood, obtained in a trial of the OX40 agonist ivuxolimab. This receptor was identified in an adult with an advanced solid tumor such as melanoma, head and neck, liver or kidney cancer. In DNA, the CDR3 is TGTGCCAGTAGTACCCTATTCGGGGCTAGCACAGATACGCAGTATTTT. Its translation: CASSTLFGASTDTQYF.